This T cell receptor beta chain was identified during a study of T cell changes during pregnancy in multiple sclerosis. Here immunoSEQ multiplex PCR was the method, and the copy in TCRdb shows in-frame clones only, minus some. The table records just under 20,000 clones, about nine tenths of them present only once. Germline V CDR1 and CDR2: MDHEN, SYDVKM. Trimming shortened V by 1 base and J by 4 bases, and 10 bases separated the two germline ends. The CDR3 sequence is 14 residues long. The chain recombines TRBV28 with TRBJ1-2; D possibly corresponds to TRBD1 (6 bases). This clonotype originated in a female donor in good health, enrolled as a control in a pregnancy study. This specimen was CD8+ T cells from peripheral blood mononuclear cells, taken in the third trimester of pregnancy. CDR3 bases: TGTGCCAGCAGTTTATCGGACAGTCGCTATGGCTACACCTTC. It yields the protein CASSLSDSRYGYTF.